These 23 T cell receptor beta chains originate from one sample sequenced in a study of OX40 agonist ivuxolimab in advanced cancers. The data were produced by immunoSEQ multiplex PCR, yet TCRdb's version contains in-frame clones alone and is incomplete. The profile shows about 40,000 clones, approximately 86% of them singletons. Sequenced material: CD4+ or CD8+ T cells sorted from blood, taken in a trial of the OX40 agonist ivuxolimab. These receptors came from an adult with an advanced solid tumor such as melanoma, head and neck, liver or kidney cancer.

This rearrangement joins TRBV5-4 to TRBJ1-6; 7 nucleotides align to TRBD1. V gave up 4 bases and J gave up 8 bases; unmatched junction bases: 9. This CDR3 has 15 amino acids. The V gene's germline CDR1 is SGHNT and CDR2 YYREEE (reference sequence). This CDR3 reads CASSGTEEVYSPLHF. Written as DNA, the CDR3 is TGTGCCAGCAGCGGGACAGAGGAGGTTTATTCACCCCTCCACTTT.

This chain uses TRBV4-2 with TRBJ2-2, with a weak D call TRBD1 (5 bases). This CDR3 has 16 residues. CDR1 and CDR2 from the germline V gene are LGHNA and YNFKEQ. Trimming took off 5 bases at V and 0 bases at J, with 13 bases between the two ends. The CDR3 sequence is CASSGTWGSNTGELFF. CDR3 coding DNA: TGTGCCAGCAGCGGTACCTGGGGCTCGAACACCGGGGAGCTGTTTTTT.

This chain joins TRBV6-5 and TRBJ1-1; TRBD1 matches at 7 bases. The CDR3 has 14 amino acids. The junction had 8 bases not matched to a gene; V was cut back by 3 bases and J by 7 bases. CDR1 is MNHEY and CDR2 is SVGAGI in the germline V gene. CDR3 bases: TGTGCCAGCAGTTATCCGAACCGGGACAGTGAAGCTTTCTTT. As protein: CASSYPNRDSEAFF.

This clone was counted a single time. The chain joins TRBV9 to TRBJ1-6; possibly TRBD1 for D (6 bases). From germline, CDR1 is SGDLS and CDR2 YYNGEE. The CDR3 is 15 residues long. Trimming removed 7 bases at V and 7 bases at J, with 18 bases between. The CDR3 region is CASRPSTGLNSPLHF. The CDR3 DNA sequence: TGTGCCAGCCGCCCCTCCACAGGGTTAAATTCACCCCTCCACTTT.

This chain links TRBV6-5 with TRBJ2-3; 11 nucleotides match TRBD2. This CDR3 has 16 residues. CDR1 and CDR2 (germline): MNHEY, SVGAGI. Losses at the gene ends were 1 base for V and 4 bases for J; bases not matched to a gene: 4. This chain's CDR3 is CASSYFTSGGPDTQYF. The DNA for the CDR3 is TGTGCCAGCAGTTACTTTACTAGCGGGGGTCCAGATACGCAGTATTTT.

This clone has a handful of counts. V usage is TRBV2 and J usage is TRBJ1-2, with 9 bases fitting TRBD1. With 6 bases clipped from V and 4 bases from J, the junction kept 15 bases outside the gene matches. The germline gives CDR1 SNHLY, CDR2 FYNNEI. The CDR3 has 17 residues. The CDR3 bases are TGTGCCAGCAGCCATGACCCCGGGACAGGGTTTAGCTATGGCTACACCTTC. Its protein product is CASSHDPGTGFSYGYTF.

The V and J genes are TRBV10-3 and TRBJ2-5; no firm D call. Trimming removed 0 bases at V and 5 bases at J, with 4 bases between. The CDR3 contains 12 residues. Germline loops: CDR1 ENHRY, CDR2 SYGVKD. The CDR3 DNA reads TGTGCCATCAGTGAGTCGATCGAGACCCAGTACTTC. As protein: CAISESIETQYF.

The V gene is TRBV21-1, the J gene TRBJ2-5; whether TRBD2, the table's D call, matches the DNA was not checked. TRBV21-1 has pseudogene status. This CDR3 is built from 17 residues. The DNA of the CDR3 is TGTGCCAGCAGCAGACGCGGCCCTCTCGGGGGTCGAGAGACCCAGTACTTC. It specifies CASSRRGPLGGRETQYF.

The chain recombines TRBV7-2 with TRBJ1-3, with unresolved D. Germline V gives CDR1 SGHTA, CDR2 FQGNSA. V lost 1 base and J lost 7, with 8 bases in between. This CDR3 is 13 amino acids long. The DNA of the CDR3 is TGTGCCAGCAGCTTAGTCCCGGGGAACACCATATATTTT. This encodes CASSLVPGNTIYF. The variable domain in full, completed from reference TRBV7-2 and TRBJ1-3, reads GAGVSQSPSNKVTEKGKDVELRCDPISGHTALYWYRQSLGQGLEFLIYFQGNSAPDKSGLPSDRFSAERTGGSVSTLTIQRTQQEDSAVYLCASSLVPGNTIYFGEGSWLTVV.

V usage is TRBV18 and J usage is TRBJ1-1; weak D call: TRBD1 (5 bases). The CDR3 is made up of 15 amino acids. V lost 2 bases and J lost 6, with 16 bases in between. Germline V lookup: CDR1 KGHSH, CDR2 LQKENI. In DNA form, the CDR3 reads TGTGCCAGCTCACCAAGGGGCAGTCTGGAGGCTGAAGCTTTCTTT. It encodes CASSPRGSLEAEAFF.

This clone was counted between two and nine times. Other DNA sequences from this sample encode an identical CDR3 as well. The chain carries TRBV19 and TRBJ2-6; D ambiguous. Germline CDR1 is LNHDA and CDR2 is SQIVND (reference sequence). Trimming shortened V by 0 bases and J by 4 bases, and 7 bases separated the two germline ends. This CDR3 is 15 amino acids long. CDR3 nucleotides: TGTGCCAGTAGTATAGACGCCTCCGGGGCCAACGTCCTGACTTTC. As protein: CASSIDASGANVLTF.

This chain links TRBV7-9 with TRBJ2-3; D ambiguous. Germline CDR1 is SEHNR and CDR2 is FQNEAQ (reference sequence). The CDR3 contains 11 residues. The V end lost 5 bases, the J end lost 6 bases, and 6 bases lay between the germline ends. CDR3 in amino acids: CASSQGDTQYF. The DNA of the CDR3 is TGTGCCAGCAGCCAAGGGGATACGCAGTATTTT.

This rearrangement joins TRBV5-5 to TRBJ1-5; no firm D call. The CDR3 length is 14 residues. V lost 0 bases and J 5 bases, leaving 9 bases between the germline ends. Per germline, CDR1 SGHKS and CDR2 YYEKEE (reference sequence). The CDR3 loop reads CASSLEGGDQPQHF. The CDR3 bases are TGTGCCAGCAGCTTGGAGGGAGGTGATCAGCCCCAGCATTTT.

The rearrangement uses TRBV27 and TRBJ2-2, with D tentatively TRBD1 or TRBD2 (5 bases each). In germline, CDR1 is MNHEY, CDR2 SMNVEV (reference sequence). Trimming left V 2 bases short and J 1 base short, with 11 bases between. This CDR3 region has 16 residues. Here the CDR3 DNA reads TGTGCCAGCAGTTTAGCGACGGGGCTGAACACCGGGGAGCTGTTTTTT. Amino acid sequence: CASSLATGLNTGELFF.

This chain links TRBV5-6 with TRBJ2-7; D is unclear. Per the germline V gene, CDR1 is SGHDT and CDR2 is YYEEEE. The CDR3 extends over 14 amino acids. The V end was cut by 6 bases, the J end by 3 bases, with 16 bases between. CDR3 region: CASIVAGNYYEQYF. DNA for the CDR3: TGTGCCAGCATTGTAGCAGGTAACTACTACGAGCAGTACTTC.

This clone was recorded once. The V and J genes are TRBV5-6 and TRBJ2-7, with D maybe TRBD1 (7 bases). Trimming took off 0 bases at V and 6 bases at J, with 13 bases between the two ends. The CDR3 has 14 residues. Per the germline V gene, CDR1 is SGHDT and CDR2 is YYEEEE. CDR3 region: CASSLGPGGTEQYF. The CDR3 DNA is TGTGCCAGCAGCTTGGGACCAGGGGGGACCGAGCAGTACTTC.

This chain uses TRBV19 with TRBJ2-2, with D hard to call. Germline V gene data show CDR1 as LNHDA and CDR2 as SQIVND (reference sequence). This CDR3 is 12 amino acids long. The V gene lost 5 bases and the J gene lost 6 bases, with 7 bases spanning the gap. In DNA form, the CDR3 reads TGTGCCAGTAGTCTCCACGCCGGGGAGCTGTTTTTT. It yields the protein CASSLHAGELFF.

This chain joins TRBV28 and TRBJ2-1, with D possibly being TRBD1 (6 bases). Trimming took 3 bases from V and 1 from J, leaving 7 bases between them. Per the germline V gene, CDR1 is MDHEN and CDR2 is SYDVKM. The CDR3 covers 14 residues. CDR3 DNA sequence: TGTGCCAGCAGTTTCACAGGGTCCTACAATGAGCAGTTCTTC. Translated, it gives CASSFTGSYNEQFF.

To note about this clone: No conserved phenylalanine or tryptophan is present at the end of the CDR3, so a read error is the likely explanation. This chain uses TRBV27 with TRBJ1-6, with D unclear. The length of the CDR3 is 14 residues. The germline gives CDR1 MNHEY, CDR2 SMNVEV (reference sequence). Trimming shortened V by 9 bases and J by 7 bases, and 16 bases separated the two germline ends. The CDR3 sequence is CASAPRGANSPLHL. The DNA of the CDR3 is TGTGCCAGTGCCCCCCGCGGAGCCAATTCACCCCTCCACCTT.

The chain couples TRBV7-6 to TRBJ2-2; a possible D gene is TRBD2 (5 bases). CDR3 length: 13 residues. V was trimmed by 2 bases and J by 7 bases, leaving 8 bases between them. The germline V gene has CDR1 SGHVS and CDR2 FNYEAQ. CDR3 loop: CASSLNAGGELFF. The CDR3 nucleotides are TGTGCCAGCAGCTTAAACGCGGGCGGGGAGCTGTTTTTT.

The chain recombines TRBV15 with TRBJ2-7; D perhaps matches TRBD1 (6 bases). V shed 5 bases and J shed 11 bases, with 16 bases lying between them. CDR3 length: 12 residues. Germline CDR1 LNHNV, CDR2 YYDKDF (reference sequence). The DNA of the CDR3 is TGTGCCACCAGCTCCACCCCGGGACACGAGTACTTC. Protein product: CATSSTPGHEYF.

This rearrangement joins TRBV11-2 to TRBJ2-7; 7 nucleotides align to TRBD1. The CDR3 is 13 residues long. Germline assignment: CDR1 SGHAT and CDR2 FQNNGV. The J segment lost 1 base and the V segment lost 8 bases, leaving 5 bases of the junction unmatched. The DNA of the CDR3 is TGTGCCAGCCGACAGGGAGATTCCTACGAGCAGTACTTC. It yields the protein CASRQGDSYEQYF. Full variable domain (rest looked up from reference TRBV11-2 and TRBJ2-7): EAGVAQSPRYKIIEKRQSVAFWCNPISGHATLYWYQQILGQGPKLLIQFQNNGVVDDSQLPKDRFSAERLKGVDSTLKIQPAKLEDSAVYLCASRQGDSYEQYFGPGTRLTVT.

The genes are TRBV7-2 and TRBJ2-5; D is possibly TRBD1 (5 bases). The DNA end is a closer match to TRBJ2-7, so the J assignment may be wrong. CDR3 length: 13 amino acids. From germline, CDR1 is SGHTA and CDR2 FQGNSA. The CDR3 loop reads CASIDAGSYEQYF. For the CDR3, the DNA is TGTGCCAGCATCGATGCAGGGTCCTACGAGCAGTACTTC.